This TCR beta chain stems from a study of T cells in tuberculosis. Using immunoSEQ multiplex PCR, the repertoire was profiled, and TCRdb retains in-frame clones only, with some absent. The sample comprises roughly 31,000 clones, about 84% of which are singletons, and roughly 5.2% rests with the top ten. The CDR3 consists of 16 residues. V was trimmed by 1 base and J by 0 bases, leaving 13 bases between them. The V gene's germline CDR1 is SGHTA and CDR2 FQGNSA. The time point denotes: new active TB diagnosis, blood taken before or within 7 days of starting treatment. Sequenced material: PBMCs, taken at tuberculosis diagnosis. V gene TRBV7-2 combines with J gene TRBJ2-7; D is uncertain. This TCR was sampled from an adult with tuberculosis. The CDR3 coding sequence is TGTGCCAGCAGCTTAGTGGCTTCCTACAGCTCCTACGAGCAGTACTTC. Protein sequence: CASSLVASYSSYEQYF.